The 17 T cell receptor beta chains below come from one sample, sequenced in a study of blood T cell repertoires in COVID-19. Libraries were prepared by immunoSEQ multiplex PCR; TCRdb keeps only in-frame clonotypes and omits some of them. This sample has some 180,000 clones, with approximately 87% found just once. Sequences were obtained from peripheral blood. The receptor set was obtained from a man in his sixties or seventies with active or convalescent COVID-19.

The chain couples TRBV19 to TRBJ1-3; unclear D gene. Germline CDR1 LNHDA, CDR2 SQIVND (reference sequence). The length of the CDR3 is 14 residues. With 6 bases removed from V and 0 bases from J, the gap between germline ends came to 9 bases. The chain's CDR3 is CASSGGNSGNTIYF. In DNA, the CDR3 is TGTGCCAGTAGCGGCGGAAACTCTGGAAACACCATATATTTT.

The rearrangement joins TRBV7-6 to TRBJ2-5, with D possibly matching TRBD1 (7 bases). This CDR3 region has 16 residues. V was pared by 5 bases and J by 2 bases, with 18 bases between. Germline V lookup: CDR1 SGHVS, CDR2 FNYEAQ. Here the CDR3 DNA reads TGTGCCAGCAGCCCTCGCGCGGGACAGTCTCAAGAGACCCAGTACTTC. Protein: CASSPRAGQSQETQYF.

This clone was recorded a few times. The chain joins TRBV7-2 to TRBJ1-1; TRBD1 might be the D (5 bases). The germline V and J ends were trimmed by 5 bases and 4 bases, with 14 bases remaining between them. Germline V gene sequence: CDR1 SGHTA, CDR2 FQGNSA. This CDR3 contains 14 residues. The CDR3 protein is CASSPTPQGTEAFF. As DNA, the CDR3 is TGTGCCAGCAGCCCGACCCCGCAGGGCACTGAAGCTTTCTTT.

This clone appeared a few times. The V and J genes are TRBV7-9 and TRBJ2-2, with TRBD2 matching over 7 bases. This CDR3 region has 17 residues. Germline trimming cut 5 bases from V and 6 bases from J; bases unmatched to any gene: 15. Germline-derived CDR1 and CDR2 are SEHNR and FQNEAQ (reference sequence). CDR3 protein: CASSARDHGRIAGELFF. The CDR3 region has the DNA TGTGCCAGCAGCGCCCGGGACCACGGGAGGATCGCCGGGGAGCTGTTTTTT.

This clone was detected only once. CDR3 residues: CNTRWGQEAFF. CDR3 coding DNA: TGCAACACTAGGTGGGGACAAGAAGCTTTCTTT. This chain links TRBV29-1 with TRBJ1-1; D may be TRBD1 (6 bases). The CDR3 loop spans 11 amino acids. CDR1 is SQVTM and CDR2 is ANQGSEA in the germline V gene.

The V gene is TRBV19, the J gene TRBJ1-5; perhaps TRBD1 as D (5 bases). Trimming stripped 3 bases from V and 5 bases from J, with 20 bases between. The length of the CDR3 is 17 residues. The germline gives CDR1 LNHDA, CDR2 SQIVND (reference sequence). CDR3 nucleotide sequence: TGTGCCAGTAGTATTATGACAGTTGGGCGATTCGATCAGCCCCAGCATTTT. It translates to CASSIMTVGRFDQPQHF.

The sample holds one count of this clone. CDR3 residues: CASSPSRTGSGYTF. CDR3 DNA sequence: TGTGCCAGCTCCCCGAGCAGGACAGGGAGCGGCTACACCTTC. This sequence joins TRBV18 and TRBJ1-2, with TRBD1 matching over 8 bases. The V gene end was trimmed by 6 bases and the J gene end by 8 bases; junction bases not matched to a gene: 11. Germline lookup yields CDR1 KGHSH and CDR2 LQKENI. The CDR3 sequence is 14 residues long.

This rearrangement joins TRBV7-9 to TRBJ2-7, with 9 bases fitting TRBD1. This CDR3 is 15 amino acids long. In germline, CDR1 is SEHNR, CDR2 FQNEAQ (reference sequence). V lost 5 bases, J lost 0 bases, and 5 bases stayed unmatched. The CDR3 loop is CASSLGQGSSYEQYF. CDR3 in DNA: TGTGCCAGCAGCCTTGGACAGGGGAGCTCCTACGAGCAGTACTTC.

The V call is TRBV4-2, the J call TRBJ1-1; 9 positions match TRBD1. Trimming took 5 bases from V and 5 from J; bases not matched to a gene: 9. The CDR3 contains 15 residues. Germline V CDR1 and CDR2: LGHNA, YNFKEQ. The CDR3 DNA is TGTGCCAGCAGCATCCCACAGGGGGCAGGGACTGAAGCTTTCTTT. Translated: CASSIPQGAGTEAFF.

This sequence joins TRBV10-2 and TRBJ2-1, with 11 bases identical to TRBD2. CDR3 length equals 14 residues. The V segment lost 10 bases and the J segment 5 bases; nucleotides outside the gene matches: 7. Germline loops: CDR1 WSHSY, CDR2 SAAADI. The CDR3 loop is CATLSLAGDNEQFF. The CDR3 nucleotides read TGCGCCACCCTCTCACTAGCGGGGGACAATGAGCAGTTCTTC.

The chain joins TRBV7-2 to TRBJ2-7; 7 bases match TRBD1. V trimming: 4 bases; J trimming: 2 bases; junction bases outside the gene matches: 5. From germline, CDR1 is SGHTA and CDR2 FQGNSA. The CDR3 extends over 14 amino acids. In nucleotides, the CDR3 is TGTGCCAGCAGCTCATCCGGGACAGCCTACGAGCAGTACTTC. Translated, it gives CASSSSGTAYEQYF.

The V call is TRBV6-2 or TRBV6-3, the J call TRBJ2-2, with D perhaps matching TRBD2 (6 bases). The germline gives CDR1 MNHEY, CDR2 SVGEGT. This CDR3 has 18 residues. Trimming left V 2 bases short and J 2 bases short, with 18 bases between. The CDR3 DNA sequence: TGTGCCAGCAGTTACCCTACAACGCGTAGCGGAAACACCGGGGAGCTGTTTTTT. It codes for CASSYPTTRSGNTGELFF.

V usage is TRBV11-2 and J usage is TRBJ2-6; TRBD1 matches 9 bases. The CDR3 has 19 amino acids. Germline V gives CDR1 SGHAT, CDR2 FQNNGV. The V gene end was trimmed by 4 bases and the J gene end by 0 bases; junction bases not matched to a gene: 10. CDR3 DNA sequence: TGTGCCAGCAGCTCCCCTAGGGGACAGGGAAGCTCTGGGGCCAACGTCCTGACTTTC. It encodes CASSSPRGQGSSGANVLTF. Variable domain in full (rest from reference TRBV11-2 and TRBJ2-6): EAGVAQSPRYKIIEKRQSVAFWCNPISGHATLYWYQQILGQGPKLLIQFQNNGVVDDSQLPKDRFSAERLKGVDSTLKIQPAKLEDSAVYLCASSSPRGQGSSGANVLTFGAGSRLTVL.

V gene TRBV28 combines with J gene TRBJ2-7; 9 bases fit TRBD2. This CDR3 is built from 17 residues. The ends lost 3 bases at V and 3 bases at J; junction bases unmatched: 12. Germline V gene data show CDR1 as MDHEN and CDR2 as SYDVKM. CDR3 in DNA: TGTGCCAGCAGTTTCGGGTTTGGACTAGCGCAGTACTACGAGCAGTACTTC. Amino acids: CASSFGFGLAQYYEQYF.

The chain is built from TRBV6-5 and TRBJ1-3; D is unclear. V was cut by 5 bases and J by 3 bases, with 11 bases left in between. Germline CDR1 is MNHEY and CDR2 is SVGAGI. The CDR3 spans 14 residues. The CDR3 DNA reads as TGTGCCAGCAGTCCCCCGGGGAATGGAAACACCATATATTTT. Its translation is CASSPPGNGNTIYF.

The chain uses TRBV24-1 and TRBJ2-3; 13 positions match TRBD2. Germline CDR1 reads KGHDR; CDR2 reads SFDVKD. V shed 3 bases, J shed 4 bases, and the junction held 6 bases outside the gene matches. CDR3 length equals 17 residues. This CDR3 reads CATSDTGLAGAADTQYF. CDR3 nucleotide sequence: TGTGCCACCAGTGATACAGGACTAGCGGGAGCGGCAGATACGCAGTATTTT.

The chain combines TRBV6-5 with TRBJ2-7, with 10 bases aligning to TRBD2. Germline V lookup: CDR1 MNHEY, CDR2 SVGAGI. The V and J ends lost 6 bases and 3 bases, in that order; junction bases with no gene match: 8. CDR3 length: 15 residues. The CDR3 spells CASSGGTSDGYEQYF. In DNA, the CDR3 is TGTGCCAGCAGCGGTGGGACTAGCGATGGCTACGAGCAGTACTTC.